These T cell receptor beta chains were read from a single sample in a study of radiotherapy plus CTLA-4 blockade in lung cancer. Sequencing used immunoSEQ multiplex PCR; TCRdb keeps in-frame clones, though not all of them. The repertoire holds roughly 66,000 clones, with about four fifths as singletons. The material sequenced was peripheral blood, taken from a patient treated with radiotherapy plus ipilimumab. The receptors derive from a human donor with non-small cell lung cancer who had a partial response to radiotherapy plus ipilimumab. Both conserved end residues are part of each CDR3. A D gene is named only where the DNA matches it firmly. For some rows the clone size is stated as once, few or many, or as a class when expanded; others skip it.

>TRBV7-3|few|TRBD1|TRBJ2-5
TGTGCCAGCAGCTCTGGACAGGGCAAGCAAGAGACCCAGTACTTC
CASSSGQGKQETQYF
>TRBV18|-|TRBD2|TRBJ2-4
TGTGCCAGCTCACCACCTCGGGAGGGGCAGAACATTCAGTACTTC
CASSPPREGQNIQYF
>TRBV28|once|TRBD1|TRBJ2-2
TGTGCCAGCGTCAGGGGGTTTACTGCCGGGGAGCTGTTTTTT
CASVRGFTAGELFF
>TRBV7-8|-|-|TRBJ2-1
TGTGCCAGCAGCTTAGACAACAGGGATCCTTGGTTCTTC
CASSLDNRDPWFF
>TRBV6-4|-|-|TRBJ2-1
TGTGCCAGCAGTGGGACTTACAATGAGCAGTTCTTC
CASSGTYNEQFF
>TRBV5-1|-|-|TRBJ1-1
TGCGCCAGCAGCGGAGAGGCAGGGAGGTTCGGAACTGAAGCTTTCTTT
CASSGEAGRFGTEAFF
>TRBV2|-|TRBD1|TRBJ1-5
TGTGCCAGCAAACAGGGGGCGCAGAACAATCAGCCCCAGCATTTT
CASKQGAQNNQPQHF
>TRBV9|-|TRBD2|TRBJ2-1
TGTGCCAGCAGCGTAGCCCCGATGAGCGGGGGGACCAGAACAAATGAGCAGTTCTTC
CASSVAPMSGGTRTNEQFF
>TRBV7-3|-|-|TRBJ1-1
TGTGCCAGCAGCTTAGTAGGAGACACTGAAGCTTTCTTT
CASSLVGDTEAFF
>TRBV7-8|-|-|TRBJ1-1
TGTGCCAGCAGCACTAGACCGTTGGACACTGAAGCTTTCTTT
CASSTRPLDTEAFF
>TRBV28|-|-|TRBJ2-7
TGTGCCAGCAGTTTGCGCCCCCCATCCTCCTACGAGCAGTACTTC
CASSLRPPSSYEQYF
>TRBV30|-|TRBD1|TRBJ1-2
TGTGCCTGGAGGGGTCGATTCGGCACAGGGGGATTCTATGGCTACACCTTC
CAWRGRFGTGGFYGYTF
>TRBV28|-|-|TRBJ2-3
TGTGCCAGCAGTGGCCGTGGCGGGTCGGGCACAGATACGCAGTATTTT
CASSGRGGSGTDTQYF
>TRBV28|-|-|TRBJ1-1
TGTGCCAGCAGTTCGGTGAACACTGAAGCTTTCTTT
CASSSVNTEAFF
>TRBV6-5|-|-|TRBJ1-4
TGTGCCAGCAGTTATCGATGGGAGGGAAACGGAAAACTGTTTTTT
CASSYRWEGNGKLFF
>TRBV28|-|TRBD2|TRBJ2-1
TGTGCCAGCAGTCGGGCTAGCGGGAGTAATGAGCAGTTCTTC
CASSRASGSNEQFF
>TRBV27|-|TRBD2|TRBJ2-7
TGTGCCAGCAGTCCTAGGATAGGGACTAGCGCTGCCTACGAGCAGTACTTC
CASSPRIGTSAAYEQYF
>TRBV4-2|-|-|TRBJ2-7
TGTGCCAGCAGCCAACCCCAAACCGGGGGTGGCAGCTCCTACGAGCAGTACTTC
CASSQPQTGGGSSYEQYF
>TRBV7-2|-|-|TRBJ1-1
TGTGCCAGCAGCTTATTCTCCGGGAAGAACACTGAAGCTTTCTTT
CASSLFSGKNTEAFF
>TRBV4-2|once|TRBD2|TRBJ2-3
TGTGCCAGCAGCCAAGATTCCCCCACCGATAGCGGGAGAGGGGATACGCAGTATTTT
CASSQDSPTDSGRGDTQYF
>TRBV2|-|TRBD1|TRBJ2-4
TGTGCCAGCAGTAGACAGGGGGCGATGACCAAAAACATTCAGTACTTC
CASSRQGAMTKNIQYF
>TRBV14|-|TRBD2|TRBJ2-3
TGTGCCAGCAGCCAGATGGGGGGGTACACAGATACGCAGTATTTT
CASSQMGGYTDTQYF
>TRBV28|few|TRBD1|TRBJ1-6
TGTGCCAGCAGTCCACGACAGGGGAGGTCACCCCTCCACTTT
CASSPRQGRSPLHF
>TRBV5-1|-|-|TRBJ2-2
TGCGCCAGCAGCTTGGGGCAAACCGTCACCGGGGAGCTGTTTTTT
CASSLGQTVTGELFF
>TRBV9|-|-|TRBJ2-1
TGTGCCAGCAGCCCAGCGGTGGGGGAGCAGTTCTTC
CASSPAVGEQFF
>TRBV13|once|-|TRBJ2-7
TGTGCCAGCAGCCCCCAGGGAGGTGGGACCTACGAGCAGTACTTC
CASSPQGGGTYEQYF
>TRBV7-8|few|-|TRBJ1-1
TGTGCCAGCAGCTTACTAGGGGACACTGAAGCTTTCTTT
CASSLLGDTEAFF
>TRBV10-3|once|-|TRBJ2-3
TGTGCCACCCTCGTCGGGGGTATAACAGATACGCAGTATTTT
CATLVGGITDTQYF
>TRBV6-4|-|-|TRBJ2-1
TGTGCCAGCAGTGACTCCGCAGGGTCCTACAATGAGCAGTTCTTC
CASSDSAGSYNEQFF
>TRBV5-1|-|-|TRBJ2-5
TGCGCCAGCAGCCCTGGTGGAGTTCAAGAGACCCAGTACTTC
CASSPGGVQETQYF
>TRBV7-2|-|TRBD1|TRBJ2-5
TGTGCCAGCAGCTCTTTGGGCAGGGGGCGGTTAGAGACCCAGTACTTC
CASSSLGRGRLETQYF
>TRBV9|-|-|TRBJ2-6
TGTGCCAGCAGCGTAGGCGGCCGCAGCTCTGGGGCCAACGTCCTGACTTTC
CASSVGGRSSGANVLTF
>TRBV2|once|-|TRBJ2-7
TGTGCCAGCATGGGGGGCTACGAGCAGTACTTC
CASMGGYEQYF
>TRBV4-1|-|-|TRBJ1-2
TGCGCCAGCAGCCAAGATTCCACTGGGCTAACCTATGGCTACACCTTC
CASSQDSTGLTYGYTF
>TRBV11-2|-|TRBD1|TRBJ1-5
TGTGCCAGCAGCTGGGACAGACGTCAGCCCCAGCATTTT
CASSWDRRQPQHF
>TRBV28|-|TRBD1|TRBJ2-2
TGTGCCAGCAGGGAAACAGGGGGCGCGGCCGGGGAGCTGTTTTTT
CASRETGGAAGELFF
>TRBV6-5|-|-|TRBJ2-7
TGTGCCAGCAGTTACTCGGCAGGGTCTTCCTACGAGCAGTACTTC
CASSYSAGSSYEQYF
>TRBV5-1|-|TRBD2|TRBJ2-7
TGCGCCAGCAGCTTGAGCCCCTCCAGCGGGAGTGCCTCCTACGAGCAGTACTTC
CASSLSPSSGSASYEQYF
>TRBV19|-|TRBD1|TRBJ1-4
TGTGCCAGTAGTCAACAGGGGAGAAGAGAAAAACTGTTTTTT
CASSQQGRREKLFF
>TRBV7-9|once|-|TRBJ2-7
TGTGCCAGCAGCTACCCCTTTGGAGGGGATGCAGACGAGCAGTACTTC
CASSYPFGGDADEQYF
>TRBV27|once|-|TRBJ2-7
TGTGCCAGCAGTCCTCACTCGACAGGATTGGAGTACTTC
CASSPHSTGLEYF
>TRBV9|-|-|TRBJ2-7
TGTGCCAGCAGCGTAGGGCAGGCCTCCTACGAGCAGTACTTC
CASSVGQASYEQYF
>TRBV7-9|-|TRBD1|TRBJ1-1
TGTGCCAGCAGCCAGCCGCAGACAGGGCTGAACACTGAAGCTTTCTTT
CASSQPQTGLNTEAFF
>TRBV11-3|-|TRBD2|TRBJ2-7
TGTGCCAGCAGCTTGCCCCTAGCGGACTCCTACGAGCAGTACTTC
CASSLPLADSYEQYF
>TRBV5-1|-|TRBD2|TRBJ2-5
TGCGCCAGCAGCAGCGGCGGGACTAGCGGCCAAGAGACCCAGTACTTC
CASSSGGTSGQETQYF
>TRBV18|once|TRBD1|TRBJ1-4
TGTGCCAGCTCACCGGACAGGGAGATTAATGAAAAACTGTTTTTT
CASSPDREINEKLFF
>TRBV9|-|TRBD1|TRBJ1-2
TGTGCCAGCAGCGCCGGACAGGGGAACTATGGCTACACCTTC
CASSAGQGNYGYTF
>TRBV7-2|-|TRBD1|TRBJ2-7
TGTGCCAGCAGCTGGGACAGGGAAAACGAGCAGTACTTC
CASSWDRENEQYF
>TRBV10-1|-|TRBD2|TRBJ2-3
TGCGCCAGCAGCTCCCGGACTAGCTCTCCAGATACGCAGTATTTT
CASSSRTSSPDTQYF
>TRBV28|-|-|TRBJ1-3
TGTGCCAGCAGCCAACAGCTCCTCTCTGGAAACACCATATATTTT
CASSQQLLSGNTIYF
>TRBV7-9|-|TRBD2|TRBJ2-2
TGTGCCAGCGTTTTTAGCGGGAGTATAAACACCGGGGAGCTGTTTTTT
CASVFSGSINTGELFF
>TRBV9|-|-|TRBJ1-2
TGTGCCAGCAGCGGGCCGGGCCAGGGTGTTATAGGCTACACCTTC
CASSGPGQGVIGYTF
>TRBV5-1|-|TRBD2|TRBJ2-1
TGCGCCAGCAGCGGAGCCGGGACTAGCGGGATGTCCTACAATGAGCAGTTCTTC
CASSGAGTSGMSYNEQFF
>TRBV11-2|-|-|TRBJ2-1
TGTGCCAGCAGCTTAGTTGCCTCGAGCTCCTACAATGAGCAGTTCTTC
CASSLVASSSYNEQFF
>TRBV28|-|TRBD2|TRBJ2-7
TGTGCCAGCAGTTCTTCCACTAGCGGGAAATCCTACGAGCAGTACTTC
CASSSSTSGKSYEQYF
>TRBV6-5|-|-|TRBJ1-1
TGTGCCAGCAGTTACTCATTTCGCGGTGACACTGAAGCTTTCTTT
CASSYSFRGDTEAFF
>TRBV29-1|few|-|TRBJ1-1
TGCAGCCTAATCTCAAAGGAGAGGGTCAGAGAAGCTTTCTTT
CSLISKERVREAFF
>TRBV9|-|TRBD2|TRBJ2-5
TGTGCCAGCAGCGTAGGAGGGACTAGTGGGGAGACCCAGTACTTC
CASSVGGTSGETQYF
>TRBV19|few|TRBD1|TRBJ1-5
TGTGCCAGCGAGGACAGGGGGCTCAATCAGCCCCAGCATTTT
CASEDRGLNQPQHF
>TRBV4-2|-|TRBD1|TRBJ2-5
TGTGCCAGCAGCCAAGATCTAGGGGGCGAACACGAGACCCAGTACTTC
CASSQDLGGEHETQYF